The 25 T cell receptor beta chains presented below share a single source sample, sequenced in a study of T cell responses to AZD1222 COVID-19 vaccine. Measured with immunoSEQ multiplex PCR; TCRdb has only the in-frame clones, and not every one. Altogether approximately 150,000 clones are present, roughly nine tenths being singletons, with the ten largest covering approximately 1.5%. The specimen comprised peripheral blood, sampled on day 0 of AZD1222 vaccination. The receptors come from an adult in good health.

The V gene is TRBV18, the J gene TRBJ1-1, with no clear D. The ends were cut back, 2 bases at V and 5 bases at J, with 15 bases in the middle. Looked up from germline, CDR1 is KGHSH and CDR2 is LQKENI. The CDR3 spans 15 residues. The CDR3: CASSPRTPGSTEAFF. As DNA, the CDR3 is TGTGCCAGCTCACCAAGAACCCCGGGAAGTACTGAAGCTTTCTTT.

The chain combines TRBV5-1 with TRBJ1-1; 9 bases are shared with TRBD1. Trimming removed 2 bases from V and 6 bases from J; junction bases left unmatched: 11. The CDR3 runs 16 residues. Germline loops: CDR1 SGHRS, CDR2 YFSETQ. The CDR3 loop reads CASSFNSGTGSAEAFF. CDR3 coding DNA: TGCGCCAGCAGCTTCAACTCCGGGACAGGGTCGGCTGAAGCTTTCTTT.

The chain is built from TRBV19 and TRBJ2-6, with 10 bases identical to TRBD1. J was trimmed by 1 base and V by 4 bases; bases with no gene match: 4. CDR1 and CDR2 from the germline V gene are LNHDA and SQIVND (reference sequence). CDR3 length equals 17 residues. The CDR3 bases are TGTGCCAGTAGTACCGGGGACAGGGGTTCTGGGGCCAACGTCCTGACTTTC. It specifies CASSTGDRGSGANVLTF.

V and J are TRBV6-1 and TRBJ1-2, with no clear D. The V end lost 0 bases, the J end lost 5 bases, and 13 bases lay between the germline ends. Germline CDR1 is MNHNS and CDR2 is SASEGT. The CDR3 has 15 residues. Here the CDR3 reads CASSEAVSGTYGYTF. For the CDR3, the DNA is TGTGCCAGCAGTGAAGCGGTCTCCGGCACTTATGGCTACACCTTC.

In its sample, this clone was seen once. The chain recombines TRBV28 with TRBJ2-3; maybe TRBD1 (6 bases). The CDR3 is 16 residues long. V was pared by 7 bases and J by 4 bases, with 21 bases between. Germline CDR1 MDHEN, CDR2 SYDVKM. Here the CDR3 DNA reads TGTGCCAGCACCAGGGCAGGGGCGCATGGTGCAGATACGCAGTATTTT. It is translated as CASTRAGAHGADTQYF.

This clone was observed a few times. The chain carries TRBV28 and TRBJ1-1, with D maybe TRBD1 (5 bases). V was trimmed by 10 bases and J by 4 bases, leaving 13 bases between them. CDR1 is MDHEN and CDR2 is SYDVKM in the germline V gene. This CDR3 is built from 12 residues. CDR3 sequence (DNA): TGTGCCACTCGAGGGGCGGGCACTGAAGCTTTCTTT. Residues: CATRGAGTEAFF.

This sequence joins TRBV5-1 and TRBJ2-2, with TRBD1 as a possible D gene (5 bases). The CDR3 extends over 14 amino acids. Germline V gives CDR1 SGHRS, CDR2 YFSETQ. The V gene lost 1 base and the J gene lost 3 bases, with 7 bases spanning the gap. This CDR3 is CASSLTQDTGELFF. DNA of the CDR3: TGCGCCAGCAGCTTGACACAGGACACCGGGGAGCTGTTTTTT. Variable domain in full (rest from reference TRBV5-1 and TRBJ2-2): KAGVTQTPRYLIKTRGQQVTLSCSPISGHRSVSWYQQTPGQGLQFLFEYFSETQRNKGNFPGRFSGRQFSNSRSEMNVSTLELGDSALYLCASSLTQDTGELFFGEGSRLTVL.

The chain employs TRBV7-9 and TRBJ2-7, with D tentatively TRBD1 (7 bases). CDR3 length equals 19 residues. Germline CDR1 reads SEHNR; CDR2 reads FQNEAQ (reference sequence). The V end was cut by 5 bases, the J end by 2 bases, with 28 bases between. The CDR3 nucleotides read TGTGCCAGCAGCCTAGAAATGAGTCGGTGGCGGGACAGCACCTACGAGCAGTACTTC. Its translation: CASSLEMSRWRDSTYEQYF. The full variable domain, completed using reference TRBV7-9 and TRBJ2-7, is DTGVSQNPRHKITKRGQNVTFRCDPISEHNRLYWYRQTLGQGPEFLTYFQNEAQLEKSRLLSDRFSAERPKGSFSTLEIQRTEQGDSAMYLCASSLEMSRWRDSTYEQYFGPGTRLTVT.

The chain carries TRBV11-1 and TRBJ2-7; the D gene is possibly TRBD2 (6 bases). This CDR3 is 16 amino acids long. The V gene's germline CDR1 is SGHAT and CDR2 FQDESV (reference sequence). Trimming removed 5 bases at V and 0 bases at J, with 17 bases between. The CDR3 loop is CASSGRGGVTSYEQYF. Written as DNA, the CDR3 is TGTGCCAGCAGCGGTCGGGGCGGGGTCACCTCCTACGAGCAGTACTTC.

The chain has TRBV10-3 and TRBJ2-7; possibly TRBD1 or TRBD2 for D (5 bases each). CDR1 is ENHRY, CDR2 SYGVKD, per germline. This CDR3 is 13 amino acids long. The germline V and J ends were trimmed by 6 bases and 4 bases, with 13 bases remaining between them. The CDR3 region is CAIRGVEPYEQYF. Here the CDR3 DNA reads TGTGCCATCAGGGGGGTCGAACCTTACGAGCAGTACTTC.

The chain recombines TRBV30 with TRBJ1-1, with a tentative D call TRBD1 (6 bases). CDR3 length equals 13 residues. Between the trimmed V and J ends, which lost 4 bases and 5 bases, there was a span of 14 bases. The V gene's germline CDR1 is GTSNPN and CDR2 SVGIG (reference sequence). CDR3 coding DNA: TGTGCCTGGAATCAGGGGCGCGGGACTGAAGCTTTCTTT. Translation: CAWNQGRGTEAFF.

This chain joins TRBV6-5 and TRBJ1-5; no clear D. The germline V gene has CDR1 MNHEY and CDR2 SVGAGI. The CDR3 is made up of 14 amino acids. The V gene lost 4 bases and the J gene lost 1 base, with 8 bases spanning the gap. The CDR3 bases are TGTGCCAGCAGTTCCCCGGACAGCAATCAGCCCCAGCATTTT. As protein: CASSSPDSNQPQHF.

V is TRBV18 and J is TRBJ1-5, with 7 bases identical to TRBD1. This CDR3 region has 16 residues. The germline gives CDR1 KGHSH, CDR2 LQKENI. The junction had 5 bases not matched to a gene; V was cut back by 3 bases and J by 0 bases. The DNA of the CDR3 is TGTGCCAGCTCACCTAGTACAGGGGTTAGCAATCAGCCCCAGCATTTT. As protein: CASSPSTGVSNQPQHF.

The rearrangement links TRBV27 to TRBJ1-1; a weak D match, TRBD1 (6 bases). The CDR3 sequence is 15 residues long. Deletions cut 5 bases from V and 0 bases from J, with 13 bases between. CDR1 is MNHEY and CDR2 is SMNVEV in the germline V gene (reference sequence). The DNA of the CDR3 is TGTGCCAGCAGTCGTCCGGGACACCTGAACACTGAAGCTTTCTTT. This codes for CASSRPGHLNTEAFF.

The rearrangement uses TRBV5-1 and TRBJ1-4; D unresolved. There are 15 residues in the CDR3. CDR1 and CDR2 from the germline V gene are SGHRS and YFSETQ. The germline V and J ends were trimmed by 0 bases and 5 bases, with 11 bases remaining between them. The CDR3 coding sequence is TGCGCCAGCAGCTTGGTGGCGGGTACAAATGAAAAACTGTTTTTT. It specifies CASSLVAGTNEKLFF.

V gene TRBV19 combines with J gene TRBJ2-5; perhaps TRBD1 as D (5 bases). Germline CDR1 reads LNHDA; CDR2 reads SQIVND (reference sequence). The CDR3 covers 14 residues. V lost 10 bases to trimming and J lost 5 bases, with 20 bases between them. The CDR3 coding sequence is TGTGCCACCCGCGTAAGCAGTGCAGGGGAGACCCAGTACTTC. Amino acid sequence: CATRVSSAGETQYF.

This rearrangement joins TRBV15 to TRBJ1-5; 7 nucleotides agree with TRBD1. Germline loops: CDR1 LNHNV, CDR2 YYDKDF (reference sequence). The trim removed 3 bases at V and 0 bases at J, leaving 2 bases unmatched. The CDR3 covers 15 residues. The CDR3 reads CATSSDRDSNQPQHF. The CDR3 DNA sequence: TGTGCCACCAGCAGCGACAGGGATAGCAATCAGCCCCAGCATTTT. Complete variable domain (other parts from reference TRBV15 and TRBJ1-5): DAMVIQNPRYQVTQFGKPVTLSCSQTLNHNVMYWYQQKSSQAPKLLFHYYDKDFNNEADTPDNFQSRRPNTSFCFLDIRSPGLGDTAMYLCATSSDRDSNQPQHFGDGTRLSIL.

The chain couples TRBV7-9 to TRBJ1-2, with no clear D. Between the trimmed V and J ends, which lost 2 bases and 1 base, there was a span of 8 bases. There are 14 residues in the CDR3. Germline values: CDR1 SEHNR, CDR2 FQNEAQ (reference sequence). In nucleotides, the CDR3 is TGTGCCAGCAGCTTAAAGTCTTTTAACTATGGCTACACCTTC. Translation: CASSLKSFNYGYTF.

This rearrangement joins TRBV4-3 to TRBJ1-2, with D hard to call. V shed 0 bases and J shed 4 bases, with 6 bases lying between them. The germline V gene encodes CDR1 LGHNA and CDR2 YSLEER. The CDR3 has 13 amino acids. This CDR3 reads CASSQDETYGYTF. CDR3 coding DNA: TGCGCCAGCAGCCAAGATGAAACCTATGGCTACACCTTC.

The rearrangement links TRBV28 to TRBJ2-5, with TRBD2 matching 9 bases. J was trimmed by 4 bases and V by 3 bases; bases with no gene match: 3. Germline lookup yields CDR1 MDHEN and CDR2 SYDVKM. The CDR3 has 14 amino acids. CDR3 nucleotide sequence: TGTGCCAGCAGTTTCCCTAGCGGGATAGAGACCCAGTACTTC. Translated: CASSFPSGIETQYF.

V is TRBV5-5 and J is TRBJ2-3; perhaps TRBD2 as D (5 bases). CDR1 and CDR2 (germline): SGHKS, YYEKEE (reference sequence). CDR3 length: 15 residues. Between the trimmed V and J ends, which lost 0 bases and 2 bases, there was a span of 10 bases. As DNA, the CDR3 is TGTGCCAGCAGCTTGGTCACGGGATACACAGATACGCAGTATTTT. It is translated as CASSLVTGYTDTQYF.

This chain links TRBV19 with TRBJ1-3; D remains ambiguous. The CDR3 consists of 17 residues. Germline V gene sequence: CDR1 LNHDA, CDR2 SQIVND (reference sequence). The germline V and J ends were trimmed by 1 base and 2 bases, with 15 bases remaining between them. The CDR3 loop reads CASSIAPKGKTGNTIYF. CDR3 sequence (DNA): TGTGCCAGTAGTATAGCCCCCAAGGGCAAGACTGGAAACACCATATATTTT. Filled out from reference TRBV19 and TRBJ1-3, the complete variable domain reads DGGITQSPKYLFRKEGQNVTLSCEQNLNHDAMYWYRQDPGQGLRLIYYSQIVNDFQKGDIAEGYSVSREKKESFPLTVTSAQKNPTAFYLCASSIAPKGKTGNTIYFGEGSWLTVV.

This clone was seen just once. The chain recombines TRBV6-5 with TRBJ1-2; TRBD1 aligns across 10 bases. The CDR3 is 15 amino acids. Germline V gene sequence: CDR1 MNHEY, CDR2 SVGAGI. J was trimmed by 4 bases and V by 5 bases; bases with no gene match: 7. DNA for the CDR3: TGTGCCAGCAGTCCGAGGGACAGGGGCAGCTATGGCTACACCTTC. This gives the protein CASSPRDRGSYGYTF.

CDR3 residues: CASSEYSFGSYEQYF. Written as DNA, the CDR3 is TGTGCCAGCAGTGAATATTCGTTCGGGTCTTACGAGCAGTACTTC. The rearrangement uses TRBV25-1 and TRBJ2-7; D not certain. Between the trimmed V and J ends, which lost 0 bases and 4 bases, there was a span of 13 bases. The CDR3 is 15 residues long. Germline loops: CDR1 MGHDK, CDR2 SYGVNS.

V usage is TRBV11-2 and J usage is TRBJ1-4; D uncertain. This CDR3 comprises 11 residues. V was trimmed by 4 bases and J by 10 bases, leaving 7 bases between them. Germline V CDR1 and CDR2: SGHAT, FQNNGV. CDR3 in amino acids: CASSSGGKLFF. DNA of the CDR3: TGTGCCAGCAGCTCTGGAGGAAAACTGTTTTTT.